This record looks at one TCR beta chain sequence and its context. Its antigen remains unknown. The sample is drawn from a study of cytomegalovirus exposure and HLA in healthy donors. Study observations and caveats: The study assumed roughly uniform donor sequencing depth for presence/absence analyses. Only CMV serostatus was available as immune exposure information.

This CDR3 has 12 amino acids. V lost 6 bases to trimming and J lost 5 bases; unmatched junction nucleotides: 4. From germline, CDR1 is SQVTM and CDR2 ANQGSEA. PCR was performed using 60 Vbeta and 13 Jbeta primers. Sequenced by immunoSEQ multiplex PCR; TCRdb stores in-frame clones only, minus some. This sample carries around 130,000 clones, around 65% of them seen once, and the ten largest clones take over 1.5%. The sequence was collected from a man younger than 35 in good health and CMV-seronegative. The V gene is TRBV29-1, the J gene TRBJ1-5; 7 bases fit TRBD1. The specimen sequenced was PBMCs. The CDR3 nucleotides are TGCAGCGTGGCAACAGGGGATCAGCCCCAGCATTTT. It yields the protein CSVATGDQPQHF. The full variable domain, completed using reference TRBV29-1 and TRBJ1-5, is SAVISQKPSRDICQRGTSLTIQCQVDSQVTMMFWYRQQPGQSLTLIATANQGSEATYESGFVIDKFPISRPNLTFSTLTVSNMSPEDSSIYLCSVATGDQPQHFGDGTRLSIL.